This is a list of T cell receptor beta chains from one sample in a study of vaccination effects on CD4 cells after COVID-19. The antigens of these receptors remain unknown. The data were produced by immunoSEQ multiplex PCR, yet TCRdb's version contains in-frame clones alone and is incomplete. The table records approximately 40,000 clones, approximately 73% of them present only once. Specimen: CD4+ T cells from PBMCs cultured with a peptide pool, collected before COVID-19 vaccination. The receptors stem from a human donor who had a prior SARS-CoV-2 infection. The CDR3 runs from the conserved cysteine through the conserved F or W. D genes are given only for firm matches. Clone size is given for some rows only: seen once, a few or many times, or a class if the clone is expanded.

size	V	J	D	DNA	CDR3
-	TRBV5-1	TRBJ2-5	-	TGCGCCAGCAGCTTGGAACCCCGGGGTTTTCAAGAGACCCAGTACTTC	CASSLEPRGFQETQYF
-	TRBV18	TRBJ2-7	-	TGTGCCAGCTCACCGGAGATCTACGAGCAGTACTTC	CASSPEIYEQYF
-	TRBV5-1	TRBJ1-1	-	TGCGCCAGTTCCTTAGGACAGCTTATTAACACTGAAGCTTTCTTT	CASSLGQLINTEAFF
-	TRBV2	TRBJ1-1	-	TGTGCCAGCAGTGCTCAGGGAAACACTGAAGCTTTCTTT	CASSAQGNTEAFF
few	TRBV5-4	TRBJ1-3	-	TGTGCCAGCAGCCCCACGGGGGGAAACACCATATATTTT	CASSPTGGNTIYF
once	TRBV19	TRBJ2-1	-	TGTGCCAGTAGTATAGTTGGAGGGGGCCCCCGCAATGAGCAGTTCTTC	CASSIVGGGPRNEQFF
-	TRBV6-5	TRBJ2-7	-	TGTGCCAGCTCCGACCGGGGTAGTTCCTACGAGCAGTACTTC	CASSDRGSSYEQYF
-	TRBV2	TRBJ2-7	-	TGTGCCAGCAGTCCCGACGGCCCCTACGAGCAGTACTTC	CASSPDGPYEQYF
few	TRBV11-3	TRBJ2-7	-	TGTGCCAGCAGCGAACTACAGGGAGGCTACGAGCAGTACTTC	CASSELQGGYEQYF
few	TRBV5-1	TRBJ2-6	TRBD1	TGCGCCAGCAGCTTGGAGGGGGCCAGAGGGGCCAACGTCCTGACTTTC	CASSLEGARGANVLTF
-	TRBV6-5	TRBJ2-1	-	TGTGCCAGCAGTCGACAGGAATTATACAATGAGCAGTTCTTC	CASSRQELYNEQFF
-	TRBV5-1	TRBJ2-1	-	TGCGCCAGCAGCTTGGGAGAAATCTACAATGAGCAGTTCTTC	CASSLGEIYNEQFF
-	TRBV7-9	TRBJ1-1	-	TGTGCCAGCAGCTTAGCCGCTACGAACACTGAAGCTTTCTTT	CASSLAATNTEAFF
-	TRBV9	TRBJ1-3	-	TGTGCCAGCAGCGTGTCCGGACATAGCTCTGGAAACACCATATATTTT	CASSVSGHSSGNTIYF
-	TRBV5-1	TRBJ1-2	-	TGCGCCAGCAGCTTGGATCCGGGAAACTATGGCTACACCTTC	CASSLDPGNYGYTF
-	TRBV5-1	TRBJ2-7	-	TGCGCCAGCAGCCCCCTCCGGCTCGGATGGGACGAGCAGTACTTC	CASSPLRLGWDEQYF
-	TRBV29-1	TRBJ1-1	TRBD1	TGCAGCGCCGTACGGGACAGGGGGAACACTGAAGCTTTCTTT	CSAVRDRGNTEAFF
-	TRBV5-6	TRBJ1-1	TRBD1	TGTGCCAGCACCAGACAGGGTGAAGCTTTCTTT	CASTRQGEAFF
-	TRBV24-1	TRBJ1-5	-	TGTGCCACCGCGCCGGGACTCAAATTCGGTGGTAGCAATCAGCCCCAGCATTTT	CATAPGLKFGGSNQPQHF
once	TRBV28	TRBJ1-5	-	TGTGCCAGCAGTCGGGACCGAAATCAGCCCCAGCATTTT	CASSRDRNQPQHF
-	TRBV18	TRBJ2-5	TRBD2	TGTGCCAGCTCACGGACTAAAGCGGGGGGGCCGGAGACCCAGTACTTC	CASSRTKAGGPETQYF
-	TRBV7-9	TRBJ2-7	TRBD1	TGTGCCAGCAGCCCCCCAGGACAGGGGGCGTCCTACGAGCAGTACTTC	CASSPPGQGASYEQYF
-	TRBV7-3	TRBJ2-3	TRBD2	TGTGCCAGCAGTCAACTAGCGGGGAAAGATACGCAGTATTTT	CASSQLAGKDTQYF
few	TRBV21-1	TRBJ2-4	-	TGTGCCAGCAGCAAACTGCACAGGGAAGGTACGGCCAAAAACATTCAGTACTTC	CASSKLHREGTAKNIQYF
-	TRBV6-5	TRBJ2-2	-	TGTGCCAGCTTTGCCCGGTTATCCGGGGAGCTGTTTTTT	CASFARLSGELFF
-	TRBV12-1	TRBJ2-6	-	TGTGCCAGCAGCTTACGACGGGACCTGAGCTCTGGGGCCAACGTCCTGACTTTC	CASSLRRDLSSGANVLTF
-	TRBV7-2	TRBJ1-2	-	TGTGCCAGCAGCTTTTCCAACTATGGCTACACCTTC	CASSFSNYGYTF
-	TRBV20-1	TRBJ2-1	TRBD2	TGCAGTGCTAGTGGTGCGGGAGCCTACAATGAGCAGTTCTTC	CSASGAGAYNEQFF
few	TRBV6-5	TRBJ2-2	-	TGTGCCAGCAGCTTCGCTCAAAACACCGGGGAGCTGTTTTTT	CASSFAQNTGELFF
-	TRBV27	TRBJ1-1	-	TGTGCCAGCAGTTTGAGGAGGAACACTGAAGCTTTCTTT	CASSLRRNTEAFF
-	TRBV10-3	TRBJ2-3	TRBD1	TGTGCCATCAGGGCACAGGGGGCTGGCACAGATACGCAGTATTTT	CAIRAQGAGTDTQYF
-	TRBV6-2/TRBV6-3	TRBJ2-3	-	TGTGCCAGCAGTTACTCTCGGACAGAGGCATTTGGTACGCAGTATTTT	CASSYSRTEAFGTQYF
-	TRBV29-1	TRBJ2-3	TRBD1	TGCAGCGCGGACAGGGGTTCAGATACGCAGTATTTT	CSADRGSDTQYF
-	TRBV18	TRBJ2-7	TRBD1	TGTGCCAGCTCACCTTATCCACTTCGGACAGGAAGCTACGAGCAGTACTTC	CASSPYPLRTGSYEQYF
-	TRBV7-3	TRBJ2-5	TRBD2	TGTGCCAGCAGCCGCAAGGGAGGGGAGGCGAAGGAGACCCAGTACTTC	CASSRKGGEAKETQYF
-	TRBV5-1	TRBJ1-4	TRBD1	TGCGCCAGCAACATTCAGGGGGGGTTTGGTGAAAAACTGTTTTTT	CASNIQGGFGEKLFF
once	TRBV9	TRBJ1-1	-	TGTGCCAGCAGCGTAGATCCCATGAGTTGGGGGAACACTGAAGCTTTCTTT	CASSVDPMSWGNTEAFF
-	TRBV2	TRBJ1-2	-	TGTGCCAGCAGTGGGCAGCTTCAGGGTCCGGGAGCCTTC	CASSGQLQGPGAF
-	TRBV23-1	TRBJ2-7	TRBD1	TGCGCCAGCAGTCACTTCGGGACAGCTATCTACGAGCAGTACTTC	CASSHFGTAIYEQYF
-	TRBV3-1/TRBV3-2	TRBJ1-5	-	TGTGCCAGCAGCCAAGGGCCGGAGGGGAGGGTAGCGAGCCAGCCCCAGCATTTT	CASSQGPEGRVASQPQHF
-	TRBV4-1	TRBJ2-2	-	TGCGCCAGCAGCCAAGATTGGGGTATCACCGGGGAGCTGTTTTTT	CASSQDWGITGELFF
few	TRBV11-2	TRBJ1-2	-	TGTGCCAGCAGCTTAGAACCCGCGGGGGATTTTGGCTACACCTTC	CASSLEPAGDFGYTF
-	TRBV5-4	TRBJ2-1	TRBD2	TGTGCCAGCAGCCATGGACTAGCGGGAATTGGGAATGAGCAGTTCTTC	CASSHGLAGIGNEQFF
-	TRBV19	TRBJ1-4	-	TGTGCCAGTAGTATAACTACAGATAATGAAAAACTGTTTTTT	CASSITTDNEKLFF
-	TRBV7-9	TRBJ1-5	-	TGTGCCAGCAGCTTAGTTGGGGGCCCTCAGCCCCAGCATTTT	CASSLVGGPQPQHF
-	TRBV5-1	TRBJ2-7	-	TGCGCCAGCAGCAGTGTTGGGGGGAAAGGGTCCGAGCAGTACTTC	CASSSVGGKGSEQYF
few	TRBV4-1	TRBJ1-1	-	TGCGCCAGCAGGCCACTATTAGTTGGGAACACTGAAGCTTTCTTT	CASRPLLVGNTEAFF
-	TRBV2	TRBJ2-3	-	TGTGCCAGCCCTGGAGGGGGTAGTACGACAGATACGCAGTATTTT	CASPGGGSTTDTQYF
once	TRBV18	TRBJ1-6	-	TGTGCCAGCTTGAGCTCCTATAATTCACCCCTCCACTTT	CASLSSYNSPLHF
-	TRBV11-2	TRBJ2-3	TRBD2	TGTGCCAGCAGCTCCCCCACCGGACTAGCCGTCCTCCGTCAGTATTTT	CASSSPTGLAVLRQYF
-	TRBV2	TRBJ1-4	-	TGTGCCAGCAGTGATCCCCGGAATAATGAAAAACTGTTTTTT	CASSDPRNNEKLFF
-	TRBV19	TRBJ2-5	-	TGTGCCAGTAGTACAGACAGGCAAGAGACCCAGTACTTC	CASSTDRQETQYF
-	TRBV6-4	TRBJ2-7	-	TGTGCCAGCACCGAGGACAGTTCCCACTCCTACGAGCAGTACTTC	CASTEDSSHSYEQYF
-	TRBV30	TRBJ2-3	-	TGTGCCTGGTGCCCGCCGGAGTCAGTGGGCGCAGATACGCAGTATTTT	CAWCPPESVGADTQYF
-	TRBV2	TRBJ2-3	TRBD2	TGTGCCAGAAGCGGGGGGGCCGTAGATACGCAGTATTTT	CARSGGAVDTQYF